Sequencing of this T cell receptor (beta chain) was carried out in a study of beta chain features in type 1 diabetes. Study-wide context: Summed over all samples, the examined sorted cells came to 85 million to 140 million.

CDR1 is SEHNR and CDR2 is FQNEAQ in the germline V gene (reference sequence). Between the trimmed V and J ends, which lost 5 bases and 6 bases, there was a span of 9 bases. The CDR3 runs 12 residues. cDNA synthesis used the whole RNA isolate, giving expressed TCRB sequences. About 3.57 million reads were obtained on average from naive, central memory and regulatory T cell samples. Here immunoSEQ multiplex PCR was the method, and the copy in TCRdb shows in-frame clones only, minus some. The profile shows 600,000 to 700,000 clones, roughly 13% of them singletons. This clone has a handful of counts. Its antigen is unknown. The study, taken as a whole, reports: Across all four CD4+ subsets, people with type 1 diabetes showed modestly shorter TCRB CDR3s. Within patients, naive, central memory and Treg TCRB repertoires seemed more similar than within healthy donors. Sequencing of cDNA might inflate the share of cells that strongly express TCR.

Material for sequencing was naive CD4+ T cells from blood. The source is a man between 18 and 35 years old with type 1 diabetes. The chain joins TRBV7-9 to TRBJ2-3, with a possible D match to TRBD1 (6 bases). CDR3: CASSRTEDTQYF. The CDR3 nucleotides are TGTGCCAGCAGCCGGACAGAGGATACGCAGTATTTT.